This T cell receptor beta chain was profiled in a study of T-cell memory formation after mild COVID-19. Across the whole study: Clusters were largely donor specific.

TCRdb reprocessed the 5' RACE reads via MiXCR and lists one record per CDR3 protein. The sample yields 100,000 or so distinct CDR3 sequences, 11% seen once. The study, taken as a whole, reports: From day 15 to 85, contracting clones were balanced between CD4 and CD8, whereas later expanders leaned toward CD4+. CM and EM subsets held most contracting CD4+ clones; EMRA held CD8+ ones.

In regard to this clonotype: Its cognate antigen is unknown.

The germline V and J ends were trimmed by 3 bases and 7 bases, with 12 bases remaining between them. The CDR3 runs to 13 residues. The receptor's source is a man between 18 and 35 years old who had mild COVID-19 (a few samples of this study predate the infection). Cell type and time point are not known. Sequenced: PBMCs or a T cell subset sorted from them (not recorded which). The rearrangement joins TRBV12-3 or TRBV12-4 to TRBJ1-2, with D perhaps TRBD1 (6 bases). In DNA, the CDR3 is TGTGCCAGCAGTTTTAGGGGGATTTCTGGCTACACCTTC. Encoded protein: CASSFRGISGYTF.